This T cell receptor beta chain was profiled in a study of response to subunit inactivated influenza vaccine. About this clonotype: Its antigen is currently unknown.

Findings and limits, study-wide: Each seasonal influenza vaccination recruits few new T cells, the authors suggested.

TCRdb reprocessed the RT-PCR reads with MiXCR, giving one entry per CDR3 protein. The sample comprises 650,000 to 850,000 distinct CDR3 sequences, more than 11% of which are singletons, and 6.5% to 8.5% rests with the top ten. Sequenced here: PBMCs from blood, sampled less than 15 days before vaccination. This receptor was identified in a man aged 45-60 years who received an inactivated influenza vaccine.

For the CDR3, the DNA is TGTGCCAGCTCAGCGACCGACAGGGGTACCTACGAGCAGTACTTC. Translated: CASSATDRGTYEQYF. This chain joins TRBV18 and TRBJ2-7, with 8 bases that match TRBD1. The CDR3 extends over 15 amino acids. Germline V lookup: CDR1 KGHSH, CDR2 LQKENI. The V and J ends lost 5 bases and 2 bases, in that order; junction bases with no gene match: 8.